This T cell receptor (beta chain) stems from a study of T cells in Graves' hyperthyroidism and ophthalmopathy. Thyroid ultrasound and orbital computed tomography, with clinical symptoms and serum thyroxine and TRAb, informed diagnoses. RNA transcripts served as the template for amplifying TCR beta CDR3 regions. TCR CDR3 underwent first-round RT-PCR with the HTBI primer set. TCRdb reprocessed the multiplex PCR reads with MiXCR, giving one entry per CDR3 protein. The sample records hundreds of thousands of distinct CDR3 sequences, approximately 42% being singletons. Germline CDR1 and CDR2: DFQATT and SNEGSKA (reference sequence). The CDR3 has 11 amino acids. The germline V and J ends were trimmed by 1 base and 16 bases, with 13 bases remaining between them.

The chain carries TRBV20-1 and TRBJ1-4; TRBD1 might be the D (6 bases). The material sequenced was peripheral blood or thyroid tissue (not recorded which). This receptor was obtained from an adult man with Graves' disease, either hyperthyroidism or ophthalmopathy (not recorded which). The CDR3 loop is CSARASGDGFF. CDR3 nucleotide sequence: TGCAGTGCTAGAGCTTCAGGGGACGGGTTTTTT.